The clone carrying this T cell receptor (beta chain) is a singleton in its sample. Its specificity is not known. After removal of 6 bases from V and 4 bases from J, the junction contained 10 bases not matched to a gene. The CDR3 is 15 amino acids. Germline-derived CDR1 and CDR2 are SNHLY and FYNNEI. These data come from a study of cytomegalovirus exposure and HLA in healthy donors. Study-wide findings and caveats: For most TCR sequences rarity was the rule, although some public TCRs occurred in many donors. According to a subsequent analysis, TCR clusters from the first cohort were inclined to appear together in the 110 or so validation repertoires.

Only in-frame clones appear in the TCRdb table, and some are missing; sequencing was by immunoSEQ multiplex PCR. The profile shows 50,000 to 65,000 clones, 95% of them singletons. The chain has TRBV2 and TRBJ2-3; 7 positions match TRBD2. Sequenced: PBMCs. This clonotype was sampled from a woman under 30 in good health and CMV-seropositive. The CDR3 DNA follows: TGTGCCAGCAGCTCAAGACTAGCAAGTCCAGATACGCAGTATTTT. Protein product: CASSSRLASPDTQYF.